The 15 T cell receptor beta chains below come from one sample, sequenced in a study of blood T cell repertoires in COVID-19. Repertoires were generated with immunoSEQ multiplex PCR, while TCRdb's copy carries only in-frame clones and drops some. The sample has some 68,000 clones, 90% to 95% seen once. Sequencing was carried out using peripheral blood. These receptors all stem from a man aged 35-49 years with COVID-19, enrolled during active disease.

This sequence joins TRBV20-1 and TRBJ2-7, with 7 bases identical to TRBD1. With 3 bases clipped from V and 6 bases from J, the junction kept 8 bases outside the gene matches. The CDR3 totals 13 residues. Germline CDR1 and CDR2: DFQATT and SNEGSKA (reference sequence). CDR3 region: CSASRQGDAEQYF. CDR3 DNA sequence: TGCAGTGCTAGTAGACAGGGTGATGCCGAGCAGTACTTC.

The CDR3 region has the DNA TGTGCCAGCAGCCAAGATCTAGCCGGAATCACCGGGGAGCTGTTTTTT. Amino acid sequence: CASSQDLAGITGELFF. The chain carries TRBV4-2 and TRBJ2-2, with D perhaps matching TRBD2 (5 bases). The CDR3 consists of 16 residues. The V end lost 0 bases, the J end lost 4 bases, and 12 bases lay between the germline ends. The germline V gene encodes CDR1 LGHNA and CDR2 YNFKEQ.

A few counts support this clone. The chain combines TRBV19 with TRBJ1-5; 12 positions agree with TRBD1. Germline V gene lookup returns CDR1 LNHDA and CDR2 SQIVND (reference sequence). The CDR3 consists of 15 residues. V lost 4 bases to trimming and J lost 6 bases; unmatched junction nucleotides: 4. The chain's CDR3 is CASSKGTGGFQPQHF. CDR3 DNA sequence: TGTGCCAGTAGTAAGGGGACAGGGGGCTTTCAGCCCCAGCATTTT.

The V call is TRBV19, the J call TRBJ2-2; 10 bases align to TRBD2. With V trimmed by 5 bases and J by 4 bases, 10 bases remained unmatched. This CDR3 comprises 17 residues. Germline loops: CDR1 LNHDA, CDR2 SQIVND (reference sequence). The CDR3 DNA reads TGTGCCAGTAGTTTTTACCCAGCGGGGGGGTCCACCGGGGAGCTGTTTTTT. The encoded protein is CASSFYPAGGSTGELFF.

This clone was found once. The chain links TRBV5-4 to TRBJ2-7; TRBD2 is a possible D gene (7 bases). CDR3 length equals 16 residues. V was shortened by 4 bases and J by 1 base, with 18 bases between the two germline ends. Germline V gives CDR1 SGHNT, CDR2 YYREEE (reference sequence). DNA for the CDR3: TGTGCCAGCAGCGGCGGTCCGGGGGGCCAGTCCTACGAGCAGTACTTC. Its translation is CASSGGPGGQSYEQYF.

This clone came up once. The gene calls are TRBV3-1 (or the pseudogene TRBV3-2) and TRBJ2-2, with TRBD2 identical over 10 bases. V shed 4 bases and J 4 bases; nucleotides not matched to a gene: 6. Germline V lookup: CDR1 LGHDT, CDR2 YNNKEL (reference sequence). There are 16 residues in the CDR3. The CDR3 coding sequence is TGTGCCAGCAGCCCCAGCGGGGGGGCGGGCACCGGGGAGCTGTTTTTT. It specifies CASSPSGGAGTGELFF.

The CDR3 reads CASSSGTSGYEQYF. Here the CDR3 DNA reads TGCGCCAGCAGCTCCGGGACTAGCGGGTACGAGCAGTACTTC. The J gene is TRBJ2-7, the V gene TRBV5-1; the match to TRBD2 covers 12 bases. The CDR3 is 14 amino acids. Germline values: CDR1 SGHRS, CDR2 YFSETQ. Germline trimming cut 3 bases from V and 4 bases from J; bases unmatched to any gene: 2.

The rearrangement uses TRBV7-9 and TRBJ2-7; TRBD1 might be the D (5 bases). Trimming removed 2 bases from V and 0 bases from J, with 8 bases in between. The CDR3 loop spans 14 amino acids. The V gene's germline CDR1 is SEHNR and CDR2 FQNEAQ (reference sequence). The CDR3 coding sequence is TGTGCCAGCAGCTTATACGGACACTCCTACGAGCAGTACTTC. This sequence encodes CASSLYGHSYEQYF.

This clone came up a few times. The chain links TRBV2 to TRBJ2-1; 9 bases are a match to TRBD1. The CDR3 is 13 residues long. The germline V gene encodes CDR1 SNHLY and CDR2 FYNNEI. Trimming cost V 7 bases and J 5 bases; bases outside gene matches: 3. Here the CDR3 DNA reads TGTGCCAGCATACGGACAGGGGACAATGAGCAGTTCTTC. Translated: CASIRTGDNEQFF. Based on the CDR3 plus reference TRBV2 and TRBJ2-1, the full variable domain is EPEVTQTPSHQVTQMGQEVILRCVPISNHLYFYWYRQILGQKVEFLVSFYNNEISEKSEIFDDQFSVERPDGSNFTLKIRSTKLEDSAMYFCASIRTGDNEQFFGPGTRLTVL.

The chain joins TRBV12-3 or TRBV12-4 to TRBJ1-4; a possible D gene is TRBD1 (5 bases). Trimming removed 7 bases at V and 5 bases at J, with 11 bases between. This CDR3 contains 13 residues. The CDR3 nucleotides read TGTGCCAGCAAGGTGACAGTAAATGAAAAACTGTTTTTT. Amino acid sequence: CASKVTVNEKLFF.

V gene TRBV6-1 combines with J gene TRBJ2-3; D is perhaps TRBD2 (5 bases). V lost 0 bases to trimming and J lost 7 bases, with 8 bases between them. CDR3 length: 13 amino acids. Germline V gene sequence: CDR1 MNHNS, CDR2 SASEGT. CDR3 in amino acids: CASSEAEGYTQYF. The CDR3 coding sequence is TGTGCCAGCAGTGAAGCTGAGGGTTATACGCAGTATTTT.

The rearrangement links TRBV3-1 (or the pseudogene TRBV3-2) to TRBJ2-7; no definite D call. Trimming cost V 1 base and J 1 base, with 2 bases left between them. In germline, CDR1 is LGHDT, CDR2 YNNKEL (reference sequence). The CDR3 loop spans 12 amino acids. The CDR3 DNA reads TGTGCCAGCAGCCAAGTATCCTACGAGCAGTACTTC. This translates into CASSQVSYEQYF.

The chain links TRBV18 to TRBJ2-5; TRBD2 matches at 15 bases. The junction had 2 bases not matched to a gene; V was cut back by 3 bases and J by 3 bases. Germline V gene lookup returns CDR1 KGHSH and CDR2 LQKENI. The CDR3 length is 16 residues. CDR3 DNA sequence: TGTGCCAGCTCACCGGGACTAGCGGGGGGCGAAGAGACCCAGTACTTC. Its translation is CASSPGLAGGEETQYF.

V is TRBV15 and J is TRBJ1-1; D not resolved. The CDR3 totals 14 residues. Germline lookup yields CDR1 LNHNV and CDR2 YYDKDF (reference sequence). Trimming took off 6 bases at V and 5 bases at J, with 16 bases between the two ends. The CDR3 protein is CATSLEGRRTEAFF. CDR3 DNA: TGTGCCACCAGTTTGGAGGGTCGGAGAACTGAAGCTTTCTTT.

This chain uses TRBV18 with TRBJ1-1; a weak D match, TRBD1 (5 bases). With 0 bases removed from V and 12 bases from J, the gap between germline ends came to 20 bases. Germline V CDR1 and CDR2: KGHSH, LQKENI. The CDR3 sequence is 15 residues long. CDR3 in DNA: TGTGCCAGCTCACCACCGATCGGGCAGGGAGGAGAAACTTTCTTT. Its protein product is CASSPPIGQGGETFF.